This T cell receptor (beta chain) emerged from a study of CD8+CD57+ T cells in acquired aplastic anemia. Overall study findings and caveats: No significant patient-versus-control difference appeared in CD8+ Simpson's diversity.

Patients who underwent sequencing had shown CD8+CD57+ cell expansion by flow cytometry. In regard to this clonotype: Antigen unknown.

Investigators profiled TCR beta VDJ and CDR3 from genomic DNA template. TCRdb redid the calling of the reads with MiXCR, one entry per CDR3 protein. The sample has under 250,000 distinct CDR3 sequences, 40% to 50% seen once; the top ten hold 6.5% to 10%. This TCR derives from a human donor with aplastic anemia. Sequenced material: sorted CD4+, CD8+, or CD8+CD57+ T cells (not recorded which) from PBMCs.

CDR3 bases: TGTGCCAGCAGCCCAAAACCAACAGGGAACGGTTCACCCCTCCACTTT. Protein product: CASSPKPTGNGSPLHF. V is TRBV7-6 and J is TRBJ1-6; maybe TRBD1 (6 bases). The CDR3 has 16 amino acids. Per germline, CDR1 SGHVS and CDR2 FNYEAQ. Trimming shortened V by 5 bases and J by 9 bases, and 20 bases separated the two germline ends.